The sample holds a few counts of the clone carrying this TCR beta chain. The data were taken from a study of response to subunit inactivated influenza vaccine. TCRdb reprocessed the RT-PCR reads via MiXCR and lists one record per CDR3 protein. The table includes about 540,000 distinct CDR3 sequences, roughly a quarter detected once. V shed 4 bases and J 1 base; nucleotides not matched to a gene: 7. The CDR3 consists of 16 residues. Germline V CDR1 and CDR2: SEHNR, FQNEAQ (reference sequence). These same data were also listed under a study on T cells expressing NK-cell markers. That source adds: TCR beta cDNA was generated via 5'RACE template switching incorporating UMIs. Sorted CD3+CD56-NKG2C+, CD3+CD56+NKG2C- and CD3+CD56+NKG2C+ T cells were the source of the TCR beta repertoires. The authors restricted sorting to alpha-beta TCR T cells with an anti-gamma-delta TCR antibody in several experiments. Dominant NKG2C+ clonotypes in 5 or 6 donors made up about 1.0-7.5% of CD8+ T cells.

V gene TRBV7-9 combines with J gene TRBJ2-7, with 10 nucleotides matching TRBD2. Material: CD4+ T cells sorted from PBMCs, obtained about 13 days after vaccination. The receptor's source is a man aged 50 to 60 who received an inactivated influenza vaccine. CDR3 sequence: CASSSNSGGFSYEQYF. The CDR3 DNA reads as TGTGCCAGCAGCTCAAATAGCGGGGGGTTTTCCTACGAGCAGTACTTC.